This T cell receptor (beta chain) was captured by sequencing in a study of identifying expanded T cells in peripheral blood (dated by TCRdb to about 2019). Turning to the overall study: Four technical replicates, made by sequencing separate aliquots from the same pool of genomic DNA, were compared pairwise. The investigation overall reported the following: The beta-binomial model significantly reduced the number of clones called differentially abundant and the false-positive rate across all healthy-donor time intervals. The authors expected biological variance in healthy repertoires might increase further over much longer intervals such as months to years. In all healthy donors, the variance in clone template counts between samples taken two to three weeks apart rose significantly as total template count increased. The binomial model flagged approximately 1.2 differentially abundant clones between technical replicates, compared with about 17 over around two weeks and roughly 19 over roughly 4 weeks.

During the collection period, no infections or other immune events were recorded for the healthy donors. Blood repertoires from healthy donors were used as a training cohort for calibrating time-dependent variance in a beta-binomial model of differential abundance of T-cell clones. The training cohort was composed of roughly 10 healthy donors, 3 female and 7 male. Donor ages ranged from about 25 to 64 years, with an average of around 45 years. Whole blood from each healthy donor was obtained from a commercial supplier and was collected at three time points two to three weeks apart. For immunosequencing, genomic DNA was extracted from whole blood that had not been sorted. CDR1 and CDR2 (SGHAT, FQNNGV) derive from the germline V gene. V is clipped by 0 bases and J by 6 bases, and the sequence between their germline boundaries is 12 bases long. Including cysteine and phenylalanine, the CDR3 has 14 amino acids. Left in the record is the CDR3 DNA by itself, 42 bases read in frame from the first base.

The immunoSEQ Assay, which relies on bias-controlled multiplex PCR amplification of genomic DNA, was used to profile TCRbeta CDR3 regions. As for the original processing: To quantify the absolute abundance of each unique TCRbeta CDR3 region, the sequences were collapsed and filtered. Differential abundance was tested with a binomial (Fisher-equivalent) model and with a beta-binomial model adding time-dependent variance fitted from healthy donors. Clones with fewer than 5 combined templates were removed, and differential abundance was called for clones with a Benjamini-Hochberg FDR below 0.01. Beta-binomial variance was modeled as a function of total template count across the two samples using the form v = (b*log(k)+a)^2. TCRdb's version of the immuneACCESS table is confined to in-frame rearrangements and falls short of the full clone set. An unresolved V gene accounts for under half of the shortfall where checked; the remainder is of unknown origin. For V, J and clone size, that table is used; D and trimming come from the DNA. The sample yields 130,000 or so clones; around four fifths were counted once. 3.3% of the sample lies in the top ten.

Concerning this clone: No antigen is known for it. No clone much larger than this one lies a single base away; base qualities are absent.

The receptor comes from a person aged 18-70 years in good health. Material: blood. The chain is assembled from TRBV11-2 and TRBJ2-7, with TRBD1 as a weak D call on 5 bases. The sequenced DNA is TGTGCCAGCAGCTTAGAGGTAGTGGGGCTCGAGCAGTACTTC. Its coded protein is CASSLEVVGLEQYF. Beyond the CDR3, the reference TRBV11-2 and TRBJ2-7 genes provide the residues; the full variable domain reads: EAGVAQSPRYKIIEKRQSVAFWCNPISGHATLYWYQQILGQGPKLLIQFQNNGVVDDSQLPKDRFSAERLKGVDSTLKIQPAKLEDSAVYLCASSLEVVGLEQYFGPGTRLTVT.